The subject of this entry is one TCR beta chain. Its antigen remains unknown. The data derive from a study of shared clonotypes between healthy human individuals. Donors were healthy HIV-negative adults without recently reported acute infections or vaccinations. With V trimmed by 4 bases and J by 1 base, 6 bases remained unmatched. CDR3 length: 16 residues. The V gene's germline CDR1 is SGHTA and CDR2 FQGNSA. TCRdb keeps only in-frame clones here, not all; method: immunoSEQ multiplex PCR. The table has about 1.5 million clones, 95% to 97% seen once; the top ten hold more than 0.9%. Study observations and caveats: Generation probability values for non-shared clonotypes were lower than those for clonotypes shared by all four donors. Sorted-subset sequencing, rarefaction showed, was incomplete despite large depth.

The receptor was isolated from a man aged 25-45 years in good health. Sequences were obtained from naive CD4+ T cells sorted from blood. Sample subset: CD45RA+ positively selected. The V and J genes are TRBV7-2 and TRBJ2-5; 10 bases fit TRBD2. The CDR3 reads CASSSQSGRAQETQYF. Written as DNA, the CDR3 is TGTGCCAGCAGCTCTCAGAGCGGGAGGGCCCAAGAGACCCAGTACTTC.